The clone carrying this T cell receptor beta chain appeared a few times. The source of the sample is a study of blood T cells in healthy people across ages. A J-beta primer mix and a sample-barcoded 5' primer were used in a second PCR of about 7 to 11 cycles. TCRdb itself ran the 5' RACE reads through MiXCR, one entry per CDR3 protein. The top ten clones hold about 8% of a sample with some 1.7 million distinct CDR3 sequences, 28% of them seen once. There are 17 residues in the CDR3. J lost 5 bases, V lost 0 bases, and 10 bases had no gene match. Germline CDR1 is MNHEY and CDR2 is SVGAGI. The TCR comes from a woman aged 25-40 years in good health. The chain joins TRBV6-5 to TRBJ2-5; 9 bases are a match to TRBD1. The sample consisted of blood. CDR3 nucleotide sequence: TGTGCCAGCAGTTACTCGCGGTCGGGACAGGGCCAGGAGACCCAGTACTTC. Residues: CASSYSRSGQGQETQYF.